Listed below are T cell receptor beta chains from one sample, sequenced in a study of blood T cell repertoires in COVID-19. Measured with immunoSEQ multiplex PCR; TCRdb has only the in-frame clones, and not every one. The data contain a few hundred thousand clones, 84% of them singletons. Source material: peripheral blood. The receptor set was obtained from a man aged 25-40 years with active or convalescent COVID-19. Both conserved end residues are part of each CDR3. A D gene is named only where the DNA matches it firmly. The size field is filled for only some rows; it gives once, few, many or a size class.

>14|.|few|TRBJ1-6|TRBV6-4
TGTGCCAGCAGTGATGGGAGGGAGGGTTCACCCCTCCACTTT
CASSDGREGSPLHF
>12|.|.|TRBJ1-2|TRBV30
TGTGCCTGGAGTGCCCCCTCCCCTAGCTACACCTTC
CAWSAPSPSYTF
>13|.|.|TRBJ1-5|TRBV12-3/TRBV12-4
TGTGCCAGCAGTATAGTTGCCCGGCAGCCCCAGCATTTT
CASSIVARQPQHF
>13|.|.|TRBJ1-1|TRBV12-5
TGTGCTACTGCGGATCAGTTAAACACTGAAGCTTTCTTT
CATADQLNTEAFF
>15|TRBD2|once|TRBJ2-3|TRBV5-1
TGCGCCAGCAGCATGTTAAGCGGGGGGGCGGATACGCAGTATTTT
CASSMLSGGADTQYF
>13|.|.|TRBJ1-2|TRBV27
TGTGCCAGCAGTAAACAGGGCGCGAGAGGCTACACCTTC
CASSKQGARGYTF
>18|TRBD2|.|TRBJ2-1|TRBV9
TGTGCCAGCAGCGTAGCAGAAGGGACTAGCGTTACCTACAATGAGCAGTTCTTC
CASSVAEGTSVTYNEQFF
>16|.|.|TRBJ2-5|TRBV24-1
TGTGCCACCAGTGATTTCTCGCAGACAGAAGAAGAGACCCAGTACTTC
CATSDFSQTEEETQYF
>16|TRBD1|once|TRBJ1-5|TRBV15
TGTGCCACCAGCAGAGATTCGGGACAGGGTGGCCAGCCCCAGCATTTT
CATSRDSGQGGQPQHF
>15|.|.|TRBJ1-1|TRBV3-1/TRBV3-2
TGTGCCAGCAGCCCCTATCTTGGGGGGAGTACTGAAGCTTTCTTT
CASSPYLGGSTEAFF
>18|TRBD2|few|TRBJ2-1|TRBV28
TGTGCCAGCAGTTTAGCTAGCGGGTCCTCTAGCTCCTACAATGAGCAGTTCTTC
CASSLASGSSSSYNEQFF
>15|.|.|TRBJ1-1|TRBV20-1
TGCAGTGCTAGTACGGGGGGGGCCCCAAACACTGAAGCTTTCTTT
CSASTGGAPNTEAFF
>13|.|.|TRBJ2-4|TRBV7-3
TGTGCCAGCAGCCCCGCGGGACCAGCCGCTCAGTACTTC
CASSPAGPAAQYF
>10|.|.|TRBJ1-4|TRBV23-1
TGCGCCAGAAAAACACGAAAACTGTTTTTT
CARKTRKLFF
>14|.|.|TRBJ2-1|TRBV10-3
TGTGCCATCAGTGACAGGGGCCGAAGCGATGAGCAGTTCTTC
CAISDRGRSDEQFF
>14|.|.|TRBJ2-1|TRBV5-1
TGCGCCAGCTACCGGGGGTCGGAGTACTCTGAGCAGTTCTTC
CASYRGSEYSEQFF
>12|.|.|TRBJ1-2|TRBV28
TGTGCCAGCGAATACCGAGGGAATGGCTACACCTTC
CASEYRGNGYTF
>13|TRBD1|.|TRBJ1-2|TRBV11-2
TGTGCCAGCAGATCGACAGGGGAGTATGGCTACACCTTC
CASRSTGEYGYTF
>13|.|.|TRBJ1-5|TRBV12-3/TRBV12-4
TGTGCCAGCAGGAATCTTAACCAGCGGCGCCAGCATTTT
CASRNLNQRRQHF
>15|.|.|TRBJ1-1|TRBV28
TGTGCCAGCAGTTTACGACCCTTGGGGGGAGCAGAAGCTTTCTTT
CASSLRPLGGAEAFF
>17|.|once|TRBJ1-3|TRBV9
TGTGCCAGCAGCGTCCTGCCCCAGGGCGCGGTTGGAAACACCATATATTTT
CASSVLPQGAVGNTIYF
>12|.|.|TRBJ1-2|TRBV18
TGTGCCAGCTCTTATAATAACTATGGCTACACCTTC
CASSYNNYGYTF
>12|.|once|TRBJ1-5|TRBV10-3
TGTGCCATCCGCGGCCCTAATCAGCCCCAGCATTTT
CAIRGPNQPQHF
>16|.|.|TRBJ2-3|TRBV11-2
TGTGCCAGCAGCTTACATGGGACAACGGACACAGATACGCAGTATTTT
CASSLHGTTDTDTQYF
>19|.|once|TRBJ2-7|TRBV4-3
TGCGCCAGCAGCCCCTGGTTGGGGCGGGGCGACGAGTTAACCTACGAGCAGTACTTC
CASSPWLGRGDELTYEQYF
>16|.|.|TRBJ2-7|TRBV14
TGTGCCAGCAGCCAAGAAGCAGGGGCCTTATCCTACGAGCAGTACTTC
CASSQEAGALSYEQYF
>14|TRBD1|.|TRBJ2-5|TRBV5-5
TGTGCCAGCAGCCGCCAGGGGGCCCACGAGACCCAGTACTTC
CASSRQGAHETQYF